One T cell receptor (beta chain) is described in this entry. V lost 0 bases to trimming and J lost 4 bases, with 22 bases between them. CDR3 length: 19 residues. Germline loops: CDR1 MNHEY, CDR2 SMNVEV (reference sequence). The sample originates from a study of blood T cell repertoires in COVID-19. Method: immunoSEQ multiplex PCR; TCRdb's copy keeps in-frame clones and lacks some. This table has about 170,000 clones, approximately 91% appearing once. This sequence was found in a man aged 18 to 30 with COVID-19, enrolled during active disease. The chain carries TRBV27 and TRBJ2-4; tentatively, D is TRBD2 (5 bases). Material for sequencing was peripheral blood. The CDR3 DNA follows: TGTGCCAGCAGTTTATCGATCCTTCCCTTAGCTACGGGAAAAAACATTCAGTACTTC. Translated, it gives CASSLSILPLATGKNIQYF.